These 16 T cell receptor beta chains came from one sample sequenced in a study of T-cell memory formation after mild COVID-19. One entry per CDR3 protein results from TCRdb running MiXCR on the 5' RACE reads. The sample lists about 470,000 distinct CDR3 sequences, roughly 25% occurring once. Material for sequencing was PBMCs or a T cell subset sorted from them (not recorded which). These receptors were obtained from an adult woman who had mild COVID-19 (a few samples of this study predate the infection). Cell type and time point are not known.

The V gene is TRBV9, the J gene TRBJ2-7; D is unresolved. Trimming removed 0 bases at V and 6 bases at J, with 7 bases between. The CDR3 is 12 residues long. Germline V CDR1 and CDR2: SGDLS, YYNGEE. CDR3 loop: CASSVGLGEQYF. CDR3 in DNA: TGTGCCAGCAGCGTAGGGCTCGGCGAGCAGTACTTC.

The chain combines TRBV30 with TRBJ1-1, with TRBD1 as a possible D gene (6 bases). Deletions cut 5 bases from V and 4 bases from J, with 23 bases between. The germline V gene has CDR1 GTSNPN and CDR2 SVGIG (reference sequence). The CDR3 totals 16 residues. Here the CDR3 DNA reads TGTGCCTGGCGCCCCTCGGGCAGGGGATCCACCACTGAAGCTTTCTTT. This encodes CAWRPSGRGSTTEAFF.

The chain uses TRBV12-3 or TRBV12-4 and TRBJ2-1; 9 positions match TRBD2. After removal of 3 bases from V and 5 bases from J, the junction contained 5 bases not matched to a gene. This CDR3 comprises 15 residues. CDR3 amino acids: CASSFQAGGNNEQFF. The CDR3 coding sequence is TGTGCCAGCAGTTTTCAAGCGGGGGGTAACAATGAGCAGTTCTTC.

The chain combines TRBV29-1 with TRBJ1-1; D not certain. Looked up from germline, CDR1 is SQVTM and CDR2 is ANQGSEA. CDR3 length: 11 residues. V shed 4 bases and J shed 1 base, with 4 bases lying between them. The CDR3 sequence: CSVVPNTEAFF. CDR3 nucleotide sequence: TGCAGCGTTGTACCGAACACTGAAGCTTTCTTT.

The chain is built from TRBV7-2 and TRBJ2-2; D is undetermined. The CDR3 totals 15 residues. Germline V gives CDR1 SGHTA, CDR2 FQGNSA. Deletions cut 5 bases from V and 4 bases from J, with 14 bases between. The CDR3: CASSLQGYGTGELFF. In DNA form, the CDR3 reads TGTGCCAGCAGCCTACAAGGGTATGGCACCGGGGAGCTGTTTTTT.

CDR3 residues: CASSQDILDTQYF. In DNA form, the CDR3 reads TGCGCCAGCAGCCAAGATATTCTCGATACGCAGTATTTT. The rearrangement uses TRBV4-3 and TRBJ2-3, with D uncertain. V lost 0 bases and J lost 6, with 7 bases in between. CDR1 is LGHNA, CDR2 YSLEER, per germline. The CDR3 runs to 13 residues.

The chain links TRBV29-1 to TRBJ2-7; D is ambiguous. The CDR3 contains 14 residues. Trimming left V 4 bases short and J 9 bases short, with 22 bases between. The V gene's germline CDR1 is SQVTM and CDR2 ANQGSEA. The CDR3 sequence is CSVALTRSRSAQYF. DNA of the CDR3: TGCAGCGTTGCTTTGACGAGGTCGAGGTCCGCGCAGTACTTC.

V gene TRBV5-4 combines with J gene TRBJ1-6; TRBD1 agrees at 7 bases. This CDR3 has 15 amino acids. Trimming cost V 4 bases and J 8 bases; bases outside gene matches: 9. In germline, CDR1 is SGHNT, CDR2 YYREEE (reference sequence). CDR3 in DNA: TGTGCCAGCAGCATACAGGGACAGCCCTATTCACCCCTCCACTTT. Residues: CASSIQGQPYSPLHF.

In this sample, this clonotype turned up a few times. The chain carries TRBV4-2 and TRBJ1-1, with D perhaps TRBD1 (5 bases). The CDR3 totals 18 residues. The germline gives CDR1 LGHNA, CDR2 YNFKEQ. V lost 0 bases and J 5 bases, leaving 22 bases between the germline ends. The CDR3 region has the DNA TGTGCCAGCAGCCAAGATCACCGTAAGAGGGGTTATAGGACTGAAGCTTTCTTT. Translating gives CASSQDHRKRGYRTEAFF.

This rearrangement joins TRBV6-5 to TRBJ2-1, with D possibly TRBD2 on 5 matching bases. CDR3 length equals 13 residues. V was clipped by 6 bases and J by 5 bases, with 11 bases between them. CDR1 is MNHEY and CDR2 is SVGAGI in the germline V gene. Written as DNA, the CDR3 is TGTGCCAGCAGACTAGACACCCACAATGAGCAGTTCTTC. Protein: CASRLDTHNEQFF.

This clonotype was counted once. One end of the junction is discordant with germline, which a read error may explain. This sequence joins TRBV6-4 and TRBJ2-1; 7 nucleotides line up with TRBD1. The CDR3 runs 15 residues. CDR1 is MRHNA and CDR2 is SNTAGT in the germline V gene. The CDR3 loop reads CASIDSGGSYNEQFF. In nucleotides, the CDR3 is TGTGCCAGCATTGACTCAGGGGGCTCCTACAATGAGCAGTTCTTC.

This clonotype was counted a few times. This chain links TRBV5-1 with TRBJ2-1; D possibly corresponds to TRBD2 (6 bases). This CDR3 contains 15 residues. Germline CDR1 is SGHRS and CDR2 is YFSETQ. V was cut by 4 bases and J by 3 bases, with 14 bases left in between. DNA for the CDR3: TGCGCCAGCAGCCTGAGCGGGTTTGGCTACAATGAGCAGTTCTTC. Translating gives CASSLSGFGYNEQFF. The whole variable domain, filled in from reference TRBV5-1 and TRBJ2-1, reads KAGVTQTPRYLIKTRGQQVTLSCSPISGHRSVSWYQQTPGQGLQFLFEYFSETQRNKGNFPGRFSGRQFSNSRSEMNVSTLELGDSALYLCASSLSGFGYNEQFFGPGTRLTVL.

A few counts support this clonotype. The chain employs TRBV29-1 and TRBJ1-1; the match to TRBD1 covers 11 bases. Trimming took 4 bases from V and 6 from J; bases not matched to a gene: 1. The CDR3 totals 12 residues. Germline V CDR1 and CDR2: SQVTM, ANQGSEA. DNA of the CDR3: TGCAGCGTTGGGGGACAGGGGGCTGAAGCTTTCTTT. It specifies CSVGGQGAEAFF.

Points on this clonotype: The junction shows a germline mismatch at one end, possibly a read error. V usage is TRBV15 and J usage is TRBJ2-1, with D possibly TRBD2 on 6 matching bases. From germline, CDR1 is LNHNV and CDR2 YYDKDF (reference sequence). The CDR3 runs to 13 residues. CDR3: CATSTTAGTASSF. The CDR3 nucleotides are TGTGCCACCAGCACCACCGCCGGGACTGCTTCATCCTTC.

A few counts support this clonotype. CDR3: CASSLDYPKGTKNIQYF. For the CDR3, the DNA is TGTGCCAGCAGTCTAGACTATCCCAAGGGAACCAAAAACATTCAGTACTTC. The chain uses TRBV6-6 and TRBJ2-4; D possibly corresponds to TRBD2 (5 bases). V lost 5 bases and J lost 2, with 19 bases in between. Per germline, CDR1 MNHNY and CDR2 SVGAGI (reference sequence). CDR3 length equals 17 residues.

This chain connects TRBV24-1 to TRBJ1-5; D is unresolved. V was shortened by 2 bases and J by 3 bases, with 1 base between the two germline ends. Per germline, CDR1 KGHDR and CDR2 SFDVKD. The CDR3 length is 12 residues. CDR3 DNA sequence: TGTGCCACCAGTGATTACAATCAGCCCCAGCATTTT. Protein product: CATSDYNQPQHF.